This TCR beta chain was found in a study of blood T cell repertoires in COVID-19. This CDR3 comprises 14 residues. The method was immunoSEQ multiplex PCR; TCRdb's version includes in-frame clones alone and lacks a portion of them. The sample lists 100,000 or so clones, more than 90% occurring once. This sequence originates from a man aged 18 to 35 with acute or convalescent COVID-19. The V and J genes are TRBV12-1 and TRBJ1-2; the table assigns TRBD1, which was not confirmed against the DNA. TRBV12-1 has pseudogene status. The material sequenced was peripheral blood. CDR3 bases: TGTGCCAGCAGCTTTAAGGGGGAAATCTATGGCTACACCTTC. This encodes CASSFKGEIYGYTF.